A single sample is the source of the 16 T cell receptor beta chains below, sequenced in a study of T cells in Graves' hyperthyroidism and ophthalmopathy. RNA transcripts gave rise to amplified TCR beta CDR3 regions. The TCR CDR3 first-round RT-PCR relied on the HTBI primer set. Via MiXCR, TCRdb re-called the multiplex PCR reads, giving one row per CDR3 protein. The sample records 550,000 to 800,000 distinct CDR3 sequences, 15% to 20% being singletons. The source material was blood. These receptor sequences come from a man between 50 and 59 years old with Graves' hyperthyroidism.

This clonotype was observed at least ten times. The V gene is TRBV28, the J gene TRBJ2-7, with 12 nucleotides matching TRBD2. Germline loops: CDR1 MDHEN, CDR2 SYDVKM. CDR3 length equals 15 residues. The trim removed 5 bases at V and 6 bases at J, leaving 8 bases unmatched. The CDR3 here is CASSIRTSGNREQYF. The CDR3, as DNA: TGTGCCAGCAGTATTCGGACTAGCGGGAATCGCGAGCAGTACTTC.

The chain joins TRBV20-1 to TRBJ1-2, with a possible D match to TRBD1 (5 bases). From germline, CDR1 is DFQATT and CDR2 SNEGSKA (reference sequence). The CDR3 totals 14 residues. Trimming stripped 6 bases from V and 4 bases from J, with 18 bases between. Here the CDR3 DNA reads TGCAGTGCCAGCCCGGGTACAGGAAGCTATGGCTACACCTTC. This codes for CSASPGTGSYGYTF.

The V gene is TRBV7-3, the J gene TRBJ2-7, with unresolved D. This CDR3 has 12 residues. CDR1 is SGHTA, CDR2 FQGTGA, per germline. V was cut by 2 bases and J by 6 bases, with 8 bases left in between. The CDR3, as DNA: TGTGCCAGCAGCTTACCCGGTCTCGAGCAGTACTTC. Protein product: CASSLPGLEQYF.

This clonotype was counted ten times or more. This chain joins TRBV24-1 and TRBJ2-5, with TRBD2 as a possible D gene (5 bases). The CDR3 totals 13 residues. CDR1 and CDR2 from the germline V gene are KGHDR and SFDVKD. V lost 9 bases, J lost 1 base, and 11 bases lay in between. CDR3 sequence reads: CATSRTVQETQYF. For the CDR3, the DNA is TGTGCCACCTCAAGGACTGTCCAAGAGACCCAGTACTTC.

In this sample, this clonotype turned up a few times. The chain recombines TRBV2 with TRBJ2-2; D is unclear. CDR1 and CDR2 from the germline V gene are SNHLY and FYNNEI. V lost 6 bases, J lost 0 bases, and 11 bases lay in between. CDR3 length: 15 residues. The CDR3 is CASRTALTNTGELFF. The DNA of the CDR3 is TGTGCCAGCAGGACGGCTCTCACGAACACCGGGGAGCTGTTTTTT.

The J gene is TRBJ2-1, the V gene TRBV10-2; 9 bases fit TRBD2. Germline loops: CDR1 WSHSY, CDR2 SAAADI. This CDR3 contains 15 residues. The V and J ends lost 0 bases and 6 bases, in that order; junction bases with no gene match: 3. CDR3 DNA: TGCGCCAGCAGTGAGTCAGTAGCGGGAGCCAATGAGCAGTTCTTC. Residues: CASSESVAGANEQFF.

A few counts support this clonotype. The chain recombines TRBV12-3 or TRBV12-4 with TRBJ2-1; D perhaps matches TRBD2 (6 bases). The CDR3 contains 15 residues. V was clipped by 6 bases and J by 0 bases, with 12 bases between them. CDR3 coding DNA: TGTGCCAGCAGCCCTAGCGCCCGCTCCTACAATGAGCAGTTCTTC. Its translation is CASSPSARSYNEQFF.

This clonotype was observed many times. Here the CDR3 reads CASSPGGGVLANYNEQFF. The CDR3 DNA is TGTGCCAGCAGTCCAGGGGGCGGCGTGCTAGCCAACTACAATGAGCAGTTCTTC. The chain employs TRBV27 and TRBJ2-1, with 8 bases identical to TRBD1. The CDR3 extends over 18 amino acids. Trimming cost V 5 bases and J 3 bases; bases outside gene matches: 15. CDR1 MNHEY and CDR2 SMNVEV come from the germline V gene (reference sequence).

This clonotype has at least ten counts. The chain employs TRBV5-6 and TRBJ2-2; tentatively, D is TRBD1 or TRBD2 (7 bases each). CDR1 is SGHDT and CDR2 is YYEEEE in the germline V gene. V dropped 2 bases and J dropped 5 bases, with 10 bases sitting between them. The CDR3 consists of 14 residues. CDR3 sequence: CASSFRGGTGELFF. The CDR3 DNA reads as TGTGCCAGCAGCTTCAGGGGGGGAACCGGGGAGCTGTTTTTT.

The J gene is TRBJ2-1, the V gene TRBV10-3; D is tentatively TRBD1 or TRBD2 (5 bases each). V lost 1 base to trimming and J lost 2 bases, with 15 bases between them. CDR1 and CDR2 (germline): ENHRY, SYGVKD. The CDR3 runs 17 residues. The CDR3 coding sequence is TGTGCCATCAGTGAGTGGGGCGGGCCGCAAACCTACAATGAGCAGTTCTTC. It codes for CAISEWGGPQTYNEQFF.

V and J are TRBV20-1 and TRBJ1-2; D ambiguous. The germline V and J ends were trimmed by 4 bases and 5 bases, with 17 bases remaining between them. CDR3 size: 14 residues. CDR1 is DFQATT, CDR2 SNEGSKA, per germline (reference sequence). The CDR3 coding sequence is TGCAGTGCTACCGACACCGACCCCAGATATGGCTACACCTTC. Translating gives CSATDTDPRYGYTF.

This clonotype was counted a few times. The rearrangement links TRBV3-1 to TRBJ1-1, with D perhaps TRBD1 (5 bases). The CDR3 consists of 14 residues. V lost 4 bases to trimming and J lost 1 base, with 10 bases between them. Germline V lookup: CDR1 LGHDT, CDR2 YNNKEL (reference sequence). This CDR3 is CASSPRTQNTEAFF. The CDR3 DNA sequence: TGTGCCAGCAGCCCGAGGACACAGAACACTGAAGCTTTCTTT.

The table lists this clonotype with a few counts. The V gene is TRBV7-2, the J gene TRBJ1-5, with no clear D. CDR3 length: 13 residues. The germline V gene has CDR1 SGHTA and CDR2 FQGNSA. V shed 2 bases and J shed 6 bases, with 8 bases lying between them. This chain's CDR3 is CASSLWDSQPQHF. In DNA, the CDR3 is TGTGCCAGCAGCTTATGGGATAGTCAGCCCCAGCATTTT.

This clonotype was recorded at least ten times. J is TRBJ1-1 and V is TRBV5-6; D not resolved. Trimming removed 1 base at V and 3 bases at J, with 10 bases between. This CDR3 comprises 14 residues. CDR1 is SGHDT and CDR2 is YYEEEE in the germline V gene. As DNA, the CDR3 is TGTGCCAGCAGCTTGTTCTTGGGATACACTGAAGCTTTCTTT. Translated: CASSLFLGYTEAFF.

This clonotype was recorded a few times. The chain carries TRBV3-1 and TRBJ2-7, with 9 nucleotides matching TRBD1. The CDR3 consists of 14 residues. The germline V gene encodes CDR1 LGHDT and CDR2 YNNKEL (reference sequence). V dropped 2 bases and J dropped 5; count of bases not matched to a gene: 4. CDR3 amino acids: CASSQQDRGNEQYF. In DNA, the CDR3 is TGTGCCAGCAGCCAACAGGACAGGGGAAACGAGCAGTACTTC.

This clonotype was detected ten times or more. The genes are TRBV9 and TRBJ2-5; D perhaps matches TRBD1 (6 bases). Germline V gene sequence: CDR1 SGDLS, CDR2 YYNGEE. V was trimmed by 1 base and J by 4 bases, leaving 14 bases between them. This CDR3 has 15 amino acids. The CDR3 sequence: CASSVQGRGTETQYF. As DNA, the CDR3 is TGTGCCAGCAGCGTACAGGGGCGAGGAACAGAGACCCAGTACTTC.